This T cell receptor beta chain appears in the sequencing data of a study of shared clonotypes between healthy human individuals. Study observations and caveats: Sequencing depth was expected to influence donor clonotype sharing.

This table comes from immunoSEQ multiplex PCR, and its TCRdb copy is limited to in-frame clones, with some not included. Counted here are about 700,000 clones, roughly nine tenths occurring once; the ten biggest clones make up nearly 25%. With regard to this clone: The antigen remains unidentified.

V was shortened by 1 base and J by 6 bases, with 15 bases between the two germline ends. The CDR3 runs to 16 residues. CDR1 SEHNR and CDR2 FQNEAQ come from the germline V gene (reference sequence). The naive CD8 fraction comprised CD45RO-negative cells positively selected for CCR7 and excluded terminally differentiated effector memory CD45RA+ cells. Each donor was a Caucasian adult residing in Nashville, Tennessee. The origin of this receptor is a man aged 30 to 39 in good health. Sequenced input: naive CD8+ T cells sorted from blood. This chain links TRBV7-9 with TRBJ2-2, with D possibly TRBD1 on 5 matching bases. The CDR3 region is CASSLEFGQAPGELFF. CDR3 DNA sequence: TGTGCCAGCAGCTTAGAGTTCGGACAAGCGCCCGGGGAGCTGTTTTTT.